These 29 T cell receptor beta chains share one sample of origin, sequenced in a study of neurological immune-mediated disorders. Time point here: longitudinal time-point 2. One entry per CDR3 protein results from TCRdb running MiXCR on the 5' RACE reads. The top ten clones hold 7.9% of a sample with tens of thousands of distinct CDR3 sequences, 5.8% of them seen once. Sequencing was performed on PBMCs. These receptors originate from a woman aged 60-75 years with multiple sclerosis.

This clonotype was recorded at least ten times. This chain uses TRBV5-1 with TRBJ2-3, with D unresolved. Deletions cut 0 bases from V and 6 bases from J, with 5 bases between. CDR1 SGHRS and CDR2 YFSETQ come from the germline V gene. This CDR3 spans 12 amino acids. The CDR3 loop is CASSLVMDTQYF. The CDR3 region has the DNA TGCGCCAGCAGCTTGGTTATGGATACGCAGTATTTT. The variable domain in full, completed from reference TRBV5-1 and TRBJ2-3, reads KAGVTQTPRYLIKTRGQQVTLSCSPISGHRSVSWYQQTPGQGLQFLFEYFSETQRNKGNFPGRFSGRQFSNSRSEMNVSTLELGDSALYLCASSLVMDTQYFGPGTRLTVL.

Many counts were recorded for this clonotype. The chain uses TRBV7-8 and TRBJ1-6; the match to TRBD1 covers 10 bases. Germline V gives CDR1 SGHVS, CDR2 FQNEAQ. J was trimmed by 7 bases and V by 1 base; bases with no gene match: 1. This CDR3 contains 15 residues. CDR3 loop: CASSLEGQGNSPLHF. DNA for the CDR3: TGTGCCAGCAGCTTAGAGGGACAGGGGAATTCACCCCTCCACTTT. The full variable domain, its missing parts supplied by reference TRBV7-8 and TRBJ1-6, is GAGVSQSPRYKVAKRGQDVALRCDPISGHVSLFWYQQALGQGPEFLTYFQNEAQLDKSGLPSDRFFAERPEGSVSTLKIQRTQQEDSAVYLCASSLEGQGNSPLHFGNGTRLTVT.

In this sample, this clonotype turned up many times. CDR3 region: CASSSNLDGGRNGYTF. DNA for the CDR3: TGCGCCAGCAGCTCTAACCTGGACGGAGGGAGGAATGGCTACACCTTC. The chain uses TRBV5-1 and TRBJ1-2; unclear D gene. Trimming cost V 3 bases and J 6 bases, with 21 bases left between them. This CDR3 spans 16 amino acids. Germline V lookup: CDR1 SGHRS, CDR2 YFSETQ. The whole variable domain, filled in from reference TRBV5-1 and TRBJ1-2, reads KAGVTQTPRYLIKTRGQQVTLSCSPISGHRSVSWYQQTPGQGLQFLFEYFSETQRNKGNFPGRFSGRQFSNSRSEMNVSTLELGDSALYLCASSSNLDGGRNGYTFGSGTRLTVV.

This clonotype was seen just once. An end of the junction does not agree with germline; a read error may underlie this. The chain carries TRBV5-4 and TRBJ2-3; tentative D call: TRBD1 (5 bases). The CDR3 covers 14 residues. Germline CDR1 SGHNT, CDR2 YYREEE (reference sequence). The CDR3 sequence: CASSLGRATGTQYF. In DNA form, the CDR3 reads TGTGCCAGCAGCTTGGGGCGAGCTACAGGTACGCAGTATTTT.

This clonotype was counted at least ten times. The rearrangement joins TRBV5-1 to TRBJ1-5, with 11 bases fitting TRBD1. The CDR3 runs to 14 residues. Germline values: CDR1 SGHRS, CDR2 YFSETQ. With 4 bases clipped from V and 7 bases from J, the junction kept 4 bases outside the gene matches. The CDR3 nucleotides read TGCGCCAGCAGCAGGGACAGGGGGGGACAGCCCCAGCATTTT. Translated: CASSRDRGGQPQHF.

This clonotype was detected ten times or more. The genes are TRBV28 and TRBJ2-7; a possible D gene is TRBD2 (7 bases). This CDR3 comprises 14 residues. Germline-derived CDR1 and CDR2 are MDHEN and SYDVKM. V lost 2 bases, J lost 7 bases, and 15 bases lay in between. CDR3 nucleotide sequence: TGTGCCAGCAGTTTAGGAGGGGGGGCGAAGGAGCAGTACTTC. Its translation is CASSLGGGAKEQYF.

This clonotype was found many times. The chain links TRBV12-3 or TRBV12-4 to TRBJ1-3; D call uncertain. Trimming took off 6 bases at V and 0 bases at J, with 6 bases between the two ends. The CDR3 extends over 13 amino acids. This CDR3 reads CASSSDSGNTIYF. CDR3 DNA sequence: TGTGCCAGCAGCTCAGACTCTGGAAACACCATATATTTT.

This clonotype occurred many times. The chain carries TRBV29-1 and TRBJ1-1; D is ambiguous. V lost 7 bases and J 4 bases, leaving 16 bases between the germline ends. The length of the CDR3 is 13 residues. Germline CDR1 reads SQVTM; CDR2 reads ANQGSEA. The CDR3 DNA is TGCAGCGGAAAGTTTGCCTCCGGCACTGAAGCTTTCTTT. Encoded protein: CSGKFASGTEAFF.

A note on this clonotype: Just one base apart from a much larger clone, this may be a read error. It is likely a read error, because the conserved phenylalanine at the end of the CDR3 is missing. The chain combines TRBV7-9 with TRBJ2-5, with 8 bases identical to TRBD2. CDR1 and CDR2 (germline): SEHNR, FQNEAQ (reference sequence). CDR3 length: 14 residues. J was trimmed by 7 bases and V by 5 bases; bases with no gene match: 9. The CDR3 sequence is CASSTQQGLVTQYL. The CDR3 DNA sequence: TGTGCCAGCAGCACCCAACAGGGACTAGTGACCCAGTACCTC.

The genes are TRBV12-3 or TRBV12-4 and TRBJ1-1; TRBD1 agrees at 7 bases. The V gene end was trimmed by 5 bases and the J gene end by 0 bases; junction bases not matched to a gene: 6. This CDR3 is built from 15 residues. The CDR3 coding sequence is TGTGCCAGCAGTCAGGAGGGACAGTTGAACACTGAAGCTTTCTTT. Translating it yields CASSQEGQLNTEAFF.

There are many counts of this clonotype. The rearrangement joins TRBV18 to TRBJ1-6, with D possibly TRBD1 on 6 matching bases. The CDR3 covers 18 residues. The V and J ends lost 6 bases and 0 bases respectively, with 18 bases between them. Germline CDR1 reads KGHSH; CDR2 reads LQKENI. CDR3 sequence: CASSLSGGHRSYNSPLHF. The DNA for the CDR3 is TGTGCCAGCTCCCTCAGCGGGGGACATCGCTCCTATAATTCACCCCTCCACTTT. Supplemented by reference TRBV18 and TRBJ1-6, the full variable domain reads NAGVMQNPRHLVRRRGQEARLRCSPMKGHSHVYWYRQLPEEGLKFMVYLQKENIIDESGMPKERFSAEFPKEGPSILRIQQVVRGDSAAYFCASSLSGGHRSYNSPLHFGNGTRLTVT.

As DNA, the CDR3 is TGTGCCAGCACGGGCTCACCCTCTGGAAACACCATATATTTT. It yields the protein CASTGSPSGNTIYF. This chain links TRBV6-5 with TRBJ1-3, with no clear D. Germline values: CDR1 MNHEY, CDR2 SVGAGI. The CDR3 has 14 residues. Trimming shortened V by 7 bases and J by 0 bases, and 10 bases separated the two germline ends.

This clonotype was recorded at least ten times. The chain uses TRBV4-2 and TRBJ1-2; D unclear. The ends were cut back, 0 bases at V and 4 bases at J, with 12 bases in the middle. The CDR3 is 15 residues long. Germline assignment: CDR1 LGHNA and CDR2 YNFKEQ. The CDR3 loop reads CASSQDEYQTYGYTF. The CDR3 DNA follows: TGTGCCAGCAGCCAAGATGAGTATCAGACCTATGGCTACACCTTC.

This clonotype was counted many times. The chain joins TRBV12-3 or TRBV12-4 to TRBJ2-5; TRBD2 might be the D (6 bases). V was pared by 7 bases and J by 2 bases, with 14 bases between. This CDR3 region has 14 residues. The CDR3 region has the DNA TGTGCCAGCACCCATTGGGGGGAACAAGAGACCCAGTACTTC. Encoded protein: CASTHWGEQETQYF.

This clonotype was seen many times. The chain links TRBV29-1 to TRBJ2-3; D call uncertain. V dropped 3 bases and J dropped 2 bases, with 9 bases sitting between them. Germline-derived CDR1 and CDR2 are SQVTM and ANQGSEA. The CDR3 runs 13 residues. Written as DNA, the CDR3 is TGCAGCGTTGACTCAGCTTCCACAGATACGCAGTATTTT. Residues: CSVDSASTDTQYF.

Many counts were recorded for this clonotype. This chain links TRBV25-1 with TRBJ2-1; the D gene is possibly TRBD2 (6 bases). The CDR3 extends over 16 amino acids. Germline CDR1 and CDR2: MGHDK and SYGVNS. V lost 7 bases, J lost 9 bases, and 25 bases lay in between. The CDR3 loop reads CASMARGGFNPAEQFF. CDR3 coding DNA: TGTGCCAGCATGGCGCGAGGAGGGTTTAATCCTGCTGAGCAGTTCTTC.

In its sample, this clonotype was seen many times. The rearrangement uses TRBV28 and TRBJ1-4, with 7 positions matching TRBD1. V gave up 7 bases and J gave up 4 bases; unmatched junction bases: 9. Germline loops: CDR1 MDHEN, CDR2 SYDVKM. The CDR3 extends over 15 amino acids. CDR3 region: CASTQLAGGNEKLFF. For the CDR3, the DNA is TGTGCCAGCACCCAACTGGCAGGGGGTAATGAAAAACTGTTTTTT.

This clonotype was counted ten times or more. CDR3 in DNA: TGCAGTGCTAGAGCGCCCCTAGGGGGGGTCCCCTACGAGCAGTACTTC. This codes for CSARAPLGGVPYEQYF. V is TRBV20-1 and J is TRBJ2-7, with a weak D call TRBD2 (7 bases). This CDR3 has 16 amino acids. Germline lookup yields CDR1 DFQATT and CDR2 SNEGSKA (reference sequence). V was trimmed by 1 base and J by 2 bases, leaving 18 bases between them.

Remarks on this clonotype: This could be a read error, since a much larger clone is one nucleotide away. The rearrangement joins TRBV11-2 to TRBJ1-4; the D is unclear. Germline assignment: CDR1 SGHAT and CDR2 FQNNGV. The CDR3 covers 14 residues. Trimming removed 7 bases from V and 7 bases from J, with 16 bases in between. The CDR3 region has the DNA TGTGCCAGCACCCAGCTGGGGATAACTGAAAAACTGTTTTTT. Translated, it gives CASTQLGITEKLFF.

The chain has TRBV2 and TRBJ2-7, with D possibly matching TRBD1 (5 bases). Germline lookup yields CDR1 SNHLY and CDR2 FYNNEI. V shed 6 bases and J shed 4 bases, with 13 bases lying between them. CDR3 size: 13 residues. In DNA form, the CDR3 reads TGTGCCAGCAGCACAGGTGTTGGTTACGAGCAGTACTTC. Translated, it gives CASSTGVGYEQYF.

This clonotype was observed at least ten times. Written as DNA, the CDR3 is TGTGCCAGCTCACCACGAGACAGGTCCGGTCCCAATGAGCAGTTCTTC. Protein: CASSPRDRSGPNEQFF. The chain combines TRBV18 with TRBJ2-1; TRBD1 might be the D (6 bases). This CDR3 spans 16 amino acids. V lost 1 base and J lost 6, with 16 bases in between. Germline CDR1 KGHSH, CDR2 LQKENI.

This clonotype was seen many times. J is TRBJ2-1 and V is TRBV27; 8 nucleotides agree with TRBD2. The CDR3 has 15 residues. CDR1 and CDR2 (germline): MNHEY, SMNVEV (reference sequence). The V gene end was trimmed by 2 bases and the J gene end by 9 bases; junction bases not matched to a gene: 9. The CDR3 is CASSLGSGGQGEQFF. CDR3 nucleotide sequence: TGTGCCAGCAGTTTAGGGTCGGGGGGGCAAGGTGAGCAGTTCTTC.

This clonotype was counted ten times or more. The chain joins TRBV5-1 to TRBJ2-1; D might be TRBD1 (6 bases). Germline assignment: CDR1 SGHRS and CDR2 YFSETQ. This CDR3 contains 16 residues. V lost 7 bases to trimming and J lost 7 bases, with 24 bases between them. In DNA, the CDR3 is TGCGCCAGCCATGATCGGCGACCAGGGGTCAATAATGAGCAGTTCTTC. Encoded protein: CASHDRRPGVNNEQFF. Together with reference TRBV5-1 and TRBJ2-1, the CDR3 gives the full variable domain: KAGVTQTPRYLIKTRGQQVTLSCSPISGHRSVSWYQQTPGQGLQFLFEYFSETQRNKGNFPGRFSGRQFSNSRSEMNVSTLELGDSALYLCASHDRRPGVNNEQFFGPGTRLTVL.

Notes on this clonotype: With a much larger clone just one base away, this may be a read error. This chain joins TRBV5-1 and TRBJ2-7, with D perhaps TRBD1 (5 bases). Germline-derived CDR1 and CDR2 are SGHRS and YFSETQ. The CDR3 loop spans 15 amino acids. CDR3 region: CASSLGGRDSYDQYF. The CDR3 nucleotides read TGCGCCAGCAGCTTGGGGGGCAGAGACTCCTACGATCAGTACTTC.

This rearrangement joins TRBV12-3 or TRBV12-4 to TRBJ2-1; no clear D gene. CDR3 length: 10 amino acids. The V end was cut by 6 bases, the J end by 10 bases, with 7 bases between. CDR3 in amino acids: CASRPEEQFF. CDR3 nucleotide sequence: TGTGCCAGCAGGCCCGAAGAGCAGTTCTTC.

This clonotype was counted only a few times. The chain joins TRBV5-1 to TRBJ1-5; 7 nucleotides align to TRBD1. This CDR3 spans 14 amino acids. The V gene's germline CDR1 is SGHRS and CDR2 YFSETQ. J was trimmed by 7 bases and V by 4 bases; bases with no gene match: 8. CDR3 amino acids: CASSAGGSGQPQHF. For the CDR3, the DNA is TGCGCCAGCAGCGCAGGGGGATCTGGCCAGCCCCAGCATTTT.

This clonotype was detected a few times. J is TRBJ1-3 and V is TRBV12-2. TRBV12-2 is a pseudogene locus. The CDR3 is 20 residues long. The CDR3 loop reads CASRPYLPHQGLLSGNTIYF. The CDR3 coding sequence is TGTGCAAGTCGCCCTTACCTCCCACATCAGGGACTCCTCTCTGGAAACACCATATATTTT.

In its sample, this clonotype was seen many times. This rearrangement joins TRBV7-2 to TRBJ2-3; 9 bases map to TRBD2. The junction had 7 bases not matched to a gene; V was cut back by 5 bases and J by 1 base. Germline V gene data show CDR1 as SGHTA and CDR2 as FQGNSA. The CDR3 spans 16 residues. CDR3 residues: CASSVSGGSRTDTQYF. DNA of the CDR3: TGTGCCAGCAGCGTTAGCGGGGGTTCTCGCACAGATACGCAGTATTTT. Complete variable domain (other parts from reference TRBV7-2 and TRBJ2-3): GAGVSQSPSNKVTEKGKDVELRCDPISGHTALYWYRQSLGQGLEFLIYFQGNSAPDKSGLPSDRFSAERTGGSVSTLTIQRTQQEDSAVYLCASSVSGGSRTDTQYFGPGTRLTVL.

This clonotype has at least ten counts. The rearrangement links TRBV7-2 to TRBJ2-1; a possible D gene is TRBD2 (6 bases). Trimming cost V 5 bases and J 0 bases, with 14 bases left between them. The CDR3 totals 16 residues. Germline loops: CDR1 SGHTA, CDR2 FQGNSA. The CDR3 DNA reads TGTGCCAGCAGCCCCCAACTAGCTAGCTCCTACAATGAGCAGTTCTTC. It specifies CASSPQLASSYNEQFF.